The sequence of this TCR beta chain was determined in a study of blood T cell repertoires in COVID-19. Overall study: Spain, Italy and the United States supplied samples that represented acute and convalescent COVID-19. From T cells, B-cell-depleted T cells, or PBMCs came the material, which was cDNA or gDNA.

Original handling: Estimation of nucleated cell counts was performed using reference gene primer amplification. TCRdb's table, derived via immunoSEQ multiplex PCR, lists solely in-frame clones and lacks some. V and J calls and clone size follow that table, whereas D and trimming were derived from the DNA. The sample holds approximately 260,000 clones, roughly 90% seen once. Losses at the gene ends were 4 bases for V and 5 bases for J; bases not matched to a gene: 9. Germline V gives CDR1 SGDLS, CDR2 YYNGEE. This CDR3 has 16 residues. This sequence was found in a man aged 45-65 years with acute or convalescent COVID-19. Sequenced input: peripheral blood. J is TRBJ2-3 and V is TRBV9, with TRBD1 identical over 11 bases. CDR3 in amino acids: CASSPLDRGRGDTQYF. The CDR3 bases are TGTGCCAGCAGCCCTTTGGACAGGGGGCGAGGAGATACGCAGTATTTT.